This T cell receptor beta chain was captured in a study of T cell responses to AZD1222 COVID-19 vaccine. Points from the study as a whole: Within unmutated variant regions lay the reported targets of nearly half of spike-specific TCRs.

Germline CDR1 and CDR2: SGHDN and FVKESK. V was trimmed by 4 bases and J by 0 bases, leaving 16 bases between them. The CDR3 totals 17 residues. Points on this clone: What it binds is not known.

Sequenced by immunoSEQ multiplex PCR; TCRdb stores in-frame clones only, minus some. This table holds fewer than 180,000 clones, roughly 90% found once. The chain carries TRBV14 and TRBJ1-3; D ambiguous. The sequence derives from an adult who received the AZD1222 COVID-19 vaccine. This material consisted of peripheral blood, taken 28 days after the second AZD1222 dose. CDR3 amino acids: CASSLVPYTDSGNTIYF. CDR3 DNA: TGTGCCAGCAGCCTCGTCCCCTACACGGACTCTGGAAACACCATATATTTT.